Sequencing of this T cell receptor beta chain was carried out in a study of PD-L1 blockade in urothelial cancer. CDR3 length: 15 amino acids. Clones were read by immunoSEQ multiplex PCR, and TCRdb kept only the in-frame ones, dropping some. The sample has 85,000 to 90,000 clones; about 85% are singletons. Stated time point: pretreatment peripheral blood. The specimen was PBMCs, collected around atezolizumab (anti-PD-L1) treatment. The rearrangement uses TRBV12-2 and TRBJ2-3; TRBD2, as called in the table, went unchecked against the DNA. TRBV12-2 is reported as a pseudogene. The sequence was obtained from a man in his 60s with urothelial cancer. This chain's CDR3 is CASRPQRVITDTQYF. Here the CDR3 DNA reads TGTGCAAGTCGCCCGCAGCGGGTTATCACAGATACGCAGTATTTT.